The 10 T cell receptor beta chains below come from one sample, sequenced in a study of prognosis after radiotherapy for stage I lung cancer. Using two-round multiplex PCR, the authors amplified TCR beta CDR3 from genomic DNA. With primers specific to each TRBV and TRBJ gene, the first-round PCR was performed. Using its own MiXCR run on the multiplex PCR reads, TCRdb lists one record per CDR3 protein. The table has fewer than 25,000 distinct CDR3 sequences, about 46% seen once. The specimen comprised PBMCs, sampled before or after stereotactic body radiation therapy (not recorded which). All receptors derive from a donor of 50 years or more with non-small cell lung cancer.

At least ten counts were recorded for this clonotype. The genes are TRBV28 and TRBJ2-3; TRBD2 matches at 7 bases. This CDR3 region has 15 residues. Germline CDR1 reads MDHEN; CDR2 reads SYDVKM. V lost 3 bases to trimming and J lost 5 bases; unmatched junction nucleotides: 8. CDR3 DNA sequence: TGTGCCAGCAGTTTGGGCGGGAGTAGGAAAGATACGCAGTATTTT. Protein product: CASSLGGSRKDTQYF. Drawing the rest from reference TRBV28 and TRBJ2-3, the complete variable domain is DVKVTQSSRYLVKRTGEKVFLECVQDMDHENMFWYRQDPGLGLRLIYFSYDVKMKEKGDIPEGYSVSREKKERFSLILESASTNQTSMYLCASSLGGSRKDTQYFGPGTRLTVL.

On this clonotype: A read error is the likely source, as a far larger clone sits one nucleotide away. This CDR3 reads CAIKRGTSNTGELFF. CDR3 coding DNA: TGTGCCATCAAAAGGGGGACCTCGAACACCGGGGAGCTGTTTTTT. The V and J genes are TRBV10-3 and TRBJ2-2; possible D gene TRBD1, 6 bases. Trimming removed 7 bases at V and 0 bases at J, with 12 bases between. CDR3 size: 15 residues. The V gene's germline CDR1 is ENHRY and CDR2 SYGVKD.

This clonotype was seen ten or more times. The CDR3 DNA reads as TGCAGTGCTTTGGACCCGCGGGGCACCGGGGAGCTGTTTTTT. This sequence encodes CSALDPRGTGELFF. J is TRBJ2-2 and V is TRBV20-1, with a possible D match to TRBD2 (6 bases). V lost 5 bases to trimming and J lost 4 bases, with 14 bases between them. Germline V lookup: CDR1 DFQATT, CDR2 SNEGSKA (reference sequence). The CDR3 length is 14 residues.

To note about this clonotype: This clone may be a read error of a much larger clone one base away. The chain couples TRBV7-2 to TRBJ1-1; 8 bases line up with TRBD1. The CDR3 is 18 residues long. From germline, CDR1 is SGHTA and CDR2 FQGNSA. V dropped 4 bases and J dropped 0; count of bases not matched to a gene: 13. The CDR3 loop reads CASSSFIPVTGVNTEAFF. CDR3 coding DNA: TGTGCCAGCAGCTCATTTATTCCGGTGACAGGGGTGAACACTGAAGCTTTCTTT.

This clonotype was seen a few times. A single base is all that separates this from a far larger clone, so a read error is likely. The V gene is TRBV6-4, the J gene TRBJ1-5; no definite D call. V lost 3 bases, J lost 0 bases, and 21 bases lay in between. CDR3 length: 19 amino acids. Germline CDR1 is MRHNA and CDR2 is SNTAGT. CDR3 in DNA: TGTGCCAGCAGTGAAAGGCAGACCGTCCGGTCGTATAGCAATCAGCCCCAGCATTTT. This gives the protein CASSERQTVRSYSNQPQHF.

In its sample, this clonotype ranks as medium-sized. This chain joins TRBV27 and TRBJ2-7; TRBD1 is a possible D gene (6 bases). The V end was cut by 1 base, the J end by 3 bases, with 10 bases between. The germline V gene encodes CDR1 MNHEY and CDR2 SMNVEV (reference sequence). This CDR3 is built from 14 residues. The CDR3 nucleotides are TGTGCCAGCAGTTTATTGGGACAACGCTACGAGCAGTACTTC. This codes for CASSLLGQRYEQYF.

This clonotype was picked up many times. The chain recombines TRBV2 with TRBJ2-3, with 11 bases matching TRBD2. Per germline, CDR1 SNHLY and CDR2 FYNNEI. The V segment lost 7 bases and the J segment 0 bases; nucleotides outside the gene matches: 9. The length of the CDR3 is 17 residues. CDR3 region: CASTPPWTSGSTDTQYF. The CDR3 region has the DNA TGTGCCAGCACCCCACCCTGGACTAGCGGGAGCACAGATACGCAGTATTTT. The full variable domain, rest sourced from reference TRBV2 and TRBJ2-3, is EPEVTQTPSHQVTQMGQEVILRCVPISNHLYFYWYRQILGQKVEFLVSFYNNEISEKSEIFDDQFSVERPDGSNFTLKIRSTKLEDSAMYFCASTPPWTSGSTDTQYFGPGTRLTVL.

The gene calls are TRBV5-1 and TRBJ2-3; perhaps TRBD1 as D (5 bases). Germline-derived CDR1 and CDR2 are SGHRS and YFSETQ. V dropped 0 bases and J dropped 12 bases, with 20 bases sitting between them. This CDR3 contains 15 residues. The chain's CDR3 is CASSLEQVLTDSQYF. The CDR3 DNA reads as TGCGCCAGCAGCTTGGAACAGGTGCTCACAGATAGTCAGTATTTT.

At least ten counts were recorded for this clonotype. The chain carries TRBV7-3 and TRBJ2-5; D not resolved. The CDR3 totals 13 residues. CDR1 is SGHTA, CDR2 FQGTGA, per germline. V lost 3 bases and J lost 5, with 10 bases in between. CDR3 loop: CASSFESRETQYF. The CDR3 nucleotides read TGTGCCAGCAGCTTCGAGTCGAGGGAGACCCAGTACTTC.

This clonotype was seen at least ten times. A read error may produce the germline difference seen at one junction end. CDR3 sequence: CASSYSHLAGAPVF. The CDR3, as DNA: TGTGCCAGCAGTTATTCACATCTAGCGGGAGCCCCGGTCTTC. The chain uses TRBV28 and TRBJ2-4, with TRBD2 identical over 10 bases. The length of the CDR3 is 14 residues. The germline gives CDR1 MDHEN, CDR2 SYDVKM. Filled out from reference TRBV28 and TRBJ2-4, the complete variable domain reads DVKVTQSSRYLVKRTGEKVFLECVQDMDHENMFWYRQDPGLGLRLIYFSYDVKMKEKGDIPEGYSVSREKKERFSLILESASTNQTSMYLCASSYSHLAGAPVFGAGTRLSVL.